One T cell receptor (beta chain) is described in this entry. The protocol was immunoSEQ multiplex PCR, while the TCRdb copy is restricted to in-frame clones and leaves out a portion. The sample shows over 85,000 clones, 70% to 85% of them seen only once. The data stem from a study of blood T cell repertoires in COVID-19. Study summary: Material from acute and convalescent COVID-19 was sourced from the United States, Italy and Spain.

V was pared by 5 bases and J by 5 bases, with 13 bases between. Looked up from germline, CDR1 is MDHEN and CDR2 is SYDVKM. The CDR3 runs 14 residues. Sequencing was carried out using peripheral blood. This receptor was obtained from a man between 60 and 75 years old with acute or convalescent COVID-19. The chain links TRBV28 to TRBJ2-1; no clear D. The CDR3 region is CASSPPWRHNEQFF. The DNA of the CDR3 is TGTGCCAGCAGTCCGCCTTGGAGACACAATGAGCAGTTCTTC.